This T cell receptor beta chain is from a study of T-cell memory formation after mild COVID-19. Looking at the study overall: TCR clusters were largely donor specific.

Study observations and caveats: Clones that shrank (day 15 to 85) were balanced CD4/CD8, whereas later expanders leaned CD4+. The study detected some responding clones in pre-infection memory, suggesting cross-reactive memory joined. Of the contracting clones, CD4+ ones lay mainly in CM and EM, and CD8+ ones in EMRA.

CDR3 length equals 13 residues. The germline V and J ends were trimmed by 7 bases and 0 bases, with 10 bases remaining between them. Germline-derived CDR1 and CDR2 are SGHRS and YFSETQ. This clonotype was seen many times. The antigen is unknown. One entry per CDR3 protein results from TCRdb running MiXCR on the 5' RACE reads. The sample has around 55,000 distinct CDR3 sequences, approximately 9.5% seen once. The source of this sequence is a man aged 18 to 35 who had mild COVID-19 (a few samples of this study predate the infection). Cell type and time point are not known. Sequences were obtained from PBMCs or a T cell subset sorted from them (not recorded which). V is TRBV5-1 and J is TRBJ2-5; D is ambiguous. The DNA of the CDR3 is TGCGCCAGCCGTTATACGTACCAAGAGACCCAGTACTTC. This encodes CASRYTYQETQYF.